The sequence of this T cell receptor (beta chain) was determined in a study of human T cells and chemical hapten exposure. In the study overall: Cases of alopecia areata, totalis or universalis occurred in a predominantly female patient group. The study, taken as a whole, reports: No shift was seen in TCRs above 1 in 1000 frequency with DPC sensitization.

The CDR3 loop spans 15 amino acids. Between the trimmed V and J ends, which lost 4 bases and 5 bases, there was a span of 16 bases. The V gene's germline CDR1 is SNHLY and CDR2 FYNNEI. TCRdb re-derived calls from the RACE reads in MiXCR, one entry per CDR3 protein. The sample has 380,000 or so distinct CDR3 sequences, approximately 5% seen once. For this clonotype: Its antigen is as yet unknown.

Documented time point: patch test 1, 2 weeks after DPC sensitization. Described treatment: therapeutic diphenylcyclopropenone sensitization with weekly scalp DPC. The sequencing used whole blood, collected in connection with sensitization to the hapten diphenylcyclopropenone (DPC). The source of this sequence is a woman between 45 and 60 years old with alopecia areata. Some clones in this sample may be carry-over from other donors' samples. This chain connects TRBV2 to TRBJ2-3, with D tentatively TRBD2 (6 bases). DNA for the CDR3: TGTGCCAGCAGTGCGACGGGAGTACAAGTAGATACGCAGTATTTT. The encoded protein is CASSATGVQVDTQYF.